This note documents a single T cell receptor beta chain sequence. No antigen is known for it. These data originate in a study of brain T cells in children with intractable seizures. CDR3 length: 12 residues. Germline CDR1 and CDR2: SQVTM and ANQGSEA. Trimming cost V 4 bases and J 2 bases, with 5 bases left between them. Surgery cases with the highest brain T cell transcript signatures were chosen for sequencing. Pre-surgery treatment included at least one anti-epileptic drug. General study results and limits: HCMV serostatus was not known, and viral specificity came from CDR3 similarity only. Pre-surgery blood may have been undersampled, hiding some clones.

The assay was immunoSEQ multiplex PCR, and TCRdb's table has in-frame clones only and misses some. The sample consists of about 110,000 clones, 94% of them appearing once. This TCR came from a boy under three years old with hemimegalencephaly and intractable seizures. This chain uses TRBV29-1 with TRBJ2-2, with D possibly matching TRBD1 (5 bases). The source material was peripheral blood, sampled at surgery. The CDR3 here is CSVGTNTGELFF. The CDR3 region has the DNA TGCAGCGTTGGGACAAACACCGGGGAGCTGTTTTTT.